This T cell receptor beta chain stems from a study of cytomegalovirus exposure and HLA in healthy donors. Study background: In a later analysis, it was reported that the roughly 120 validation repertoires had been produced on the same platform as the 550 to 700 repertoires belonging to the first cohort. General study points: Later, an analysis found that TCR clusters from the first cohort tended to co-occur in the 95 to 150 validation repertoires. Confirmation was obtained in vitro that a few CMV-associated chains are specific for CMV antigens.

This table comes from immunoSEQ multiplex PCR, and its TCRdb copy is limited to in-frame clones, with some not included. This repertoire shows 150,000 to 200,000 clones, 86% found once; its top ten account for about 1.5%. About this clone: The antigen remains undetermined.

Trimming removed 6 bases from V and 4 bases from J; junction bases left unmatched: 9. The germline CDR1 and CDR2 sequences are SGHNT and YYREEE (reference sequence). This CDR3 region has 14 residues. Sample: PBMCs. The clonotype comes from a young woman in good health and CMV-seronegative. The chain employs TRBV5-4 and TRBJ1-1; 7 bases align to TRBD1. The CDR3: CASNKGAEGTEAFF. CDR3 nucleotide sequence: TGTGCCAGCAACAAGGGGGCTGAGGGCACTGAAGCTTTCTTT.